A single sample is the source of the 6 T cell receptor beta chains below, sequenced in a study of blood T cell repertoires in COVID-19. Libraries were prepared by immunoSEQ multiplex PCR; TCRdb keeps only in-frame clonotypes and omits some of them. Seen here are 100,000 to 120,000 clones, about 79% observed once, and the top ten hold 16%. The sequencing input was peripheral blood. These receptor sequences come from a woman older than 75 with active or convalescent COVID-19.

V is TRBV12-3 or TRBV12-4 and J is TRBJ1-5; no definite D call. Trimming removed 2 bases from V and 5 bases from J, with 7 bases in between. The CDR3 sequence is 13 residues long. This chain's CDR3 is CASSLREDQPQHF. DNA of the CDR3: TGTGCCAGCAGTTTAAGGGAGGATCAGCCCCAGCATTTT.

This chain joins TRBV2 and TRBJ2-7; 8 nucleotides match TRBD2. Germline CDR1 reads SNHLY; CDR2 reads FYNNEI. V lost 5 bases and J lost 0; bases outside the gene matches: 12. The CDR3 runs 17 residues. CDR3: CASSKPPGTRSSYEQYF. CDR3 DNA: TGTGCCAGCAGTAAACCCCCTGGGACTAGGAGCTCCTACGAGCAGTACTTC.

This clone was seen a single time. The chain joins TRBV7-3 to TRBJ2-3, with 9 bases aligning to TRBD1. Trimming at V came to 4 bases and at J to 0 bases, leaving 2 bases not matched to a gene. Germline V gives CDR1 SGHTA, CDR2 FQGTGA. The CDR3 is 15 amino acids. This CDR3 reads CASSWTGVSTDTQYF. CDR3 sequence (DNA): TGTGCCAGCAGCTGGACAGGGGTGAGCACAGATACGCAGTATTTT.

This clone has just one count. The genes are TRBV27 and TRBJ2-7, with 11 bases that match TRBD2. V dropped 5 bases and J dropped 3; count of bases not matched to a gene: 9. The V gene's germline CDR1 is MNHEY and CDR2 SMNVEV (reference sequence). This CDR3 contains 16 residues. CDR3 sequence: CASSLLAGGLSYEQYF. The DNA of the CDR3 is TGTGCCAGCAGTCTATTAGCGGGAGGGCTGAGCTACGAGCAGTACTTC.

The chain joins TRBV28 to TRBJ1-1; TRBD1 is a possible D gene (5 bases). CDR1 MDHEN and CDR2 SYDVKM come from the germline V gene. The germline V and J ends were trimmed by 7 bases and 1 base, with 19 bases remaining between them. The CDR3 contains 16 residues. CDR3 protein: CASTFTGVQENTEAFF. The CDR3 DNA follows: TGTGCCAGCACATTTACGGGGGTACAGGAGAACACTGAAGCTTTCTTT. The whole variable domain, remainder taken from reference TRBV28 and TRBJ1-1, is DVKVTQSSRYLVKRTGEKVFLECVQDMDHENMFWYRQDPGLGLRLIYFSYDVKMKEKGDIPEGYSVSREKKERFSLILESASTNQTSMYLCASTFTGVQENTEAFFGQGTRLTVV.

The chain uses TRBV2 and TRBJ2-7; 7 bases fit TRBD2. The CDR3 covers 15 residues. The J segment lost 3 bases and the V segment lost 1 base, leaving 6 bases of the junction unmatched. Looked up from germline, CDR1 is SNHLY and CDR2 is FYNNEI. CDR3 loop: CASSEGGRGGYEQYF. The CDR3 nucleotides are TGTGCCAGCAGTGAAGGGGGGAGGGGTGGCTACGAGCAGTACTTC.